These T cell receptor beta chains were read from a single sample in a study of tumor-infiltrating lymphocytes in primary liver carcinoma. Via MiXCR, TCRdb re-called the multiplex PCR reads, giving one row per CDR3 protein. The sample shows roughly 120,000 distinct CDR3 sequences, 64% of them seen only once. Sequencing input: liver tumor tissue from sampling region 3. These receptors were obtained from a woman aged 55-70 years with primary liver carcinoma and hepatitis B virus infection. Each CDR3 is given with its conserved first and last residue. The D gene is left open where the match is weak. Part of the rows lack a size; the others show once, few, many or a class for expanded clones.

d_gene	j_gene	abundance	v_gene	CDR3aa	CDR3nt
-	TRBJ1-6	-	TRBV27	CASSTLTGARLHF	TGTGCCAGCAGTACCTTGACCGGGGCCCGGCTCCACTTT
-	TRBJ2-5	-	TRBV12-3/TRBV12-4	CASSFVQETQCF	TGTGCCAGCAGTTTTGTCCAAGAGACCCAGTGCTTC
-	TRBJ1-1	-	TRBV28	CASTSGGAGGTETFF	TGTGCCAGCACCTCGGGGGGTGCTGGGGGCACTGAAACTTTCTTT
TRBD2	TRBJ2-1	-	TRBV13	CASSLSLLAGSEYNEQFF	TGTGCCAGCAGCTTATCCCTACTAGCGGGGAGCGAATACAATGAGCAGTTCTTC
TRBD2	TRBJ2-1	-	TRBV2	CASMSGGWGNEQFF	TGTGCCAGCATGAGCGGGGGGTGGGGGAATGAGCAGTTCTTC
TRBD2	TRBJ2-5	many	TRBV12-3/TRBV12-4	CASSLKTSGRGETQYF	TGTGCCAGCAGTCTGAAGACTAGCGGGAGGGGAGAGACCCAGTACTTC
-	TRBJ2-4	-	TRBV6-5	CASSGIGGNGIAKNIQYF	TGTGCCAGCAGTGGGATTGGCGGGAATGGTATTGCCAAAAACATTCAGTACTTC
TRBD1	TRBJ1-2	-	TRBV11-2	CASSASDRGGYIF	TGTGCCAGTAGTGCATCCGACAGGGGTGGCTACATCTTC
TRBD2	TRBJ2-1	few	TRBV28	CASSPGTSGRARAEQFF	TGTGCCAGCAGCCCCGGGACTAGCGGGAGGGCCCGAGCAGAGCAGTTCTTC
-	TRBJ2-5	few	TRBV21-1	CASSIRRVRPVWGAVETQYF	TGTGCCAGCAGCATACGCAGGGTGCGTCCTGTCTGGGGGGCTGTGGAGACCCAGTACTTC
TRBD1	TRBJ2-2	many	TRBV5-1	CASSLALRTGPTGELFF	TGCGCCAGCAGCTTGGCGCTGCGGACAGGCCCCACCGGGGAGCTGTTTTTT
-	TRBJ2-7	-	TRBV27	CASRSGWDGEQYF	TGTGCCAGCAGGTCAGGGTGGGACGGCGAGCAGTACTTC
TRBD2	TRBJ2-3	once	TRBV7-9	CANSSTSVNMQYF	TGTGCCAACAGCTCCACTAGCGTAAATATGCAGTATTTT
TRBD1	TRBJ1-5	-	TRBV18	CASSPLDRGNQPHHF	TGTGCCAGCTCACCACTGGACAGGGGGAATCAGCCCCATCATTTT
-	TRBJ2-3	-	TRBV11-2	CASSLGGIITDTKYF	TGTGCCAGCAGCTTGGGCGGCATTATCACAGATACGAAGTATTTT
TRBD2	TRBJ2-7	many	TRBV30	CAWSPTSVSYEQYF	TGTGCCTGGAGCCCGACTAGCGTATCCTACGAGCAGTACTTC
-	TRBJ1-1	-	TRBV12-3/TRBV12-4	CASSSGAEASF	TGTGCCAGCAGTTCGGGGGCTGAAGCTTCCTTT
-	TRBJ1-1	-	TRBV29-1	CSVAKSNTEVFF	TGCAGCGTCGCCAAGTCAAACACTGAAGTTTTCTTT
-	TRBJ1-5	-	TRBV6-6	CASGYDAGDQPQHF	TGTGCCAGCGGTTACGATGCAGGCGATCAGCCCCAGCATTTT
-	TRBJ2-7	few	TRBV5-4	CASSNGRIVLSRGYEQYF	TGTGCCAGCAGCAATGGGCGGATCGTCTTATCGAGGGGCTACGAGCAGTACTTC
-	TRBJ2-2	-	TRBV11-3	CASSSGRLVGNTGELFF	TGTGCCAGCAGCTCAGGCAGGCTAGTGGGAAACACGGGGGAGCTGTTTTTT
-	TRBJ2-1	-	TRBV5-1	CASNSGGTNYNEQFF	TGCGCCAGCAACTCTGGAGGCACTAACTACAATGAGCAGTTCTTC
-	TRBJ2-5	once	TRBV12-3/TRBV12-4	CASSLVWETQYF	TGTGCCAGCAGTTTAGTATGGGAGACCCAGTACTTT
-	TRBJ1-2	many	TRBV7-8	CASSSLGRSYGYTF	TGTGCCAGCAGCTCCCTGGGTCGGAGCTATGGCTACACCTTC
-	TRBJ2-7	-	TRBV14	CASSQVDRPVAEQYF	TGTGCCAGCAGCCAAGTCGACAGGCCTGTTGCCGAGCAGTACTTC
-	TRBJ2-5	-	TRBV20-1	CSMYRQETQYF	TGCAGTATGTATCGGCAAGAGACCCAGTACTTC
-	TRBJ1-1	-	TRBV7-9	CANSSGTMAFF	TGTGCCAACAGTTCAGGGACGATGGCTTTCTTT
-	TRBJ2-2	-	TRBV11-2	CASSLCNLFTDTLFF	TGTGCCAGCAGCTTATGCAACTTATTCACAGATACGCTGTTTTTT
-	TRBJ1-5	few	TRBV19	CASSMGDTFSNQPQHF	TGTGCCAGTAGTATGGGAGACACCTTTAGCAATCAGCCCCAGCATTTT
TRBD1	TRBJ1-1	-	TRBV29-1	CSVDRGGPTVVNTEAFF	TGCAGCGTTGACAGGGGGGGGCCAACAGTCGTGAACACTGAAGCTTTCTTT